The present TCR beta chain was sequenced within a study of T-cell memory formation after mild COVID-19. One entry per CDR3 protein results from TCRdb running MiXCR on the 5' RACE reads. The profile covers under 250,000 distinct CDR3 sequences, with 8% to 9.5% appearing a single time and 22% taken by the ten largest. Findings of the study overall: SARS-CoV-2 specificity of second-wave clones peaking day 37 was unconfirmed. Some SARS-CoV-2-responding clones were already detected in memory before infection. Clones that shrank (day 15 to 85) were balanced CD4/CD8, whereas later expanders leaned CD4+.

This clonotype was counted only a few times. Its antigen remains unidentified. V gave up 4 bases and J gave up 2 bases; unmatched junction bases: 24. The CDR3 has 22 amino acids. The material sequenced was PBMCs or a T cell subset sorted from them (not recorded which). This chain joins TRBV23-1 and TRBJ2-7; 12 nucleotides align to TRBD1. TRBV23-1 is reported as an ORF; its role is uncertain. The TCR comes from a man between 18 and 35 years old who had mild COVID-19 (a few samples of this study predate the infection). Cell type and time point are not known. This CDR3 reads CASSPDCPPWDRGPPWTYEQYF. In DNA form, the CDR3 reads TGCGCCAGCAGTCCTGATTGCCCCCCGTGGGACAGGGGGCCCCCATGGACCTACGAGCAGTACTTC.